These 5 T cell receptor beta chains were sequenced from one sample in a study of blood T cell repertoires in COVID-19. Assay used: immunoSEQ multiplex PCR; TCRdb lists only in-frame clones, some missing. The table records about 160,000 clones, about 86% of them present only once. The sequenced sample consisted of peripheral blood. These receptors all stem from a woman aged 65 to 85 with acute or convalescent COVID-19.

The rearrangement uses TRBV5-1 and TRBJ2-1, with 9 positions matching TRBD2. Germline CDR1 SGHRS, CDR2 YFSETQ. Trimming at V came to 4 bases and at J to 6 bases, leaving 8 bases not matched to a gene. CDR3 length: 15 residues. CDR3: CASSGGTSIGNEQFF. The CDR3 DNA is TGCGCCAGCAGCGGTGGGACTAGCATCGGCAATGAGCAGTTCTTC. The variable domain in full, with the rest retrieved from reference TRBV5-1 and TRBJ2-1, is KAGVTQTPRYLIKTRGQQVTLSCSPISGHRSVSWYQQTPGQGLQFLFEYFSETQRNKGNFPGRFSGRQFSNSRSEMNVSTLELGDSALYLCASSGGTSIGNEQFFGPGTRLTVL.

The V and J genes are TRBV10-3 and TRBJ1-3, with 8 nucleotides matching TRBD1. This CDR3 comprises 15 residues. V trimming: 8 bases; J trimming: 0 bases; junction bases outside the gene matches: 6. Germline V gives CDR1 ENHRY, CDR2 SYGVKD. CDR3 DNA sequence: TGTGCCATCGGGACAGGCGAAAGCTCTGGAAACACCATATATTTT. This codes for CAIGTGESSGNTIYF.

The rearrangement joins TRBV11-2 to TRBJ1-3, with no clear D. Germline CDR1 SGHAT, CDR2 FQNNGV. Trimming took off 4 bases at V and 4 bases at J, with 2 bases between the two ends. The CDR3 is 11 amino acids. The CDR3 reads CASSSGNTIYF. The CDR3 DNA reads TGTGCCAGCAGCTCGGGAAACACCATATATTTT. The complete variable domain, with remaining parts taken from reference TRBV11-2 and TRBJ1-3, reads EAGVAQSPRYKIIEKRQSVAFWCNPISGHATLYWYQQILGQGPKLLIQFQNNGVVDDSQLPKDRFSAERLKGVDSTLKIQPAKLEDSAVYLCASSSGNTIYFGEGSWLTVV.

The genes are TRBV29-1 and TRBJ2-7, with TRBD1 identical over 9 bases. V trimming: 1 base; J trimming: 3 bases; junction bases outside the gene matches: 4. Germline V gene data show CDR1 as SQVTM and CDR2 as ANQGSEA. The CDR3 is 14 amino acids. The CDR3 reads CSVEGPGQGYEQYF. CDR3 nucleotide sequence: TGCAGCGTTGAAGGCCCGGGACAGGGCTACGAGCAGTACTTC.

The V and J genes are TRBV10-3 and TRBJ2-1; 7 bases are a match to TRBD2. V trimming: 6 bases; J trimming: 10 bases; junction bases outside the gene matches: 12. The CDR3 is 14 amino acids. Germline V gene lookup returns CDR1 ENHRY and CDR2 SYGVKD. As DNA, the CDR3 is TGTGCCATCAGCCGCGAGAAGGGAGGGCGGGAGCAGTTCTTC. It is translated as CAISREKGGREQFF.